A selection of T cell receptor beta chains follows, all from one sample in a study of shared clonotypes between healthy human individuals. Profiled with immunoSEQ multiplex PCR; TCRdb holds only in-frame clones, not every one. The table lists about 1.9 million clones, about 93% of them singletons. The specimen was naive CD8+ T cells from PBMCs. The receptors come from a man aged 18 to 29 in good health. Some clones in this sample may be carry-over from other donors' samples. Both conserved end residues are trimmed from each CDR3. Where a row states a size, it is once, few, many or the class of an expanded clone; other rows omit it.

size: .; V: TRBV6-1; J: TRBJ2-1; CDR3: ASSGELPATYNEQF
size: .; V: TRBV9; J: TRBJ2-5; CDR3: ASSELPGRTQETQY
size: .; V: TRBV6-5; J: TRBJ1-2; CDR3: ASTTGHPLNGYT
size: once; V: TRBV6-4; J: TRBJ1-1; CDR3: ASSDSMGSLSGEAF
size: .; V: TRBV4-2; J: TRBJ1-1; CDR3: ASANWDRVGTEAF
size: .; V: TRBV5-1; J: TRBJ2-1; CDR3: ASSSPSYNEQF
size: .; V: TRBV28; J: TRBJ1-1; CDR3: ASSLYGQGLTEAF
size: .; V: TRBV14; J: TRBJ2-1; CDR3: ASSLGTRNEQF
size: .; V: TRBV7-9; J: TRBJ1-2; CDR3: ASSLPPDREIYGYT
size: .; V: TRBV2; J: TRBJ2-1; CDR3: ASTRTGEGYNEQF
size: .; V: TRBV7-9; J: TRBJ2-5; CDR3: ASHRGELGETQY
size: .; V: TRBV9; J: TRBJ2-1; CDR3: ASSVARGENNEQF
size: .; V: TRBV27; J: TRBJ2-1; CDR3: ASSLVGTGGKNEQF
size: .; V: TRBV5-1; J: TRBJ2-2; CDR3: ASGRDRVVPGELF
size: .; V: TRBV11-3; J: TRBJ2-2; CDR3: ASSFGGTQNTGELF
size: .; V: TRBV5-1; J: TRBJ2-2; CDR3: ASSSAGTVNTGELF
size: .; V: TRBV27; J: TRBJ1-1; CDR3: ASSFGAGPEAF
size: .; V: TRBV27; J: TRBJ1-2; CDR3: ASSLSMGGHYGYT
size: .; V: TRBV11-2; J: TRBJ2-7; CDR3: ASSSRESDYEQY
size: .; V: TRBV10-3; J: TRBJ2-7; CDR3: AISEKDTTSYEQY
size: .; V: TRBV7-8; J: TRBJ1-3; CDR3: ASRLGQSSGNTIY
size: .; V: TRBV7-2; J: TRBJ2-7; CDR3: ASSSLPGQPYEQY
size: .; V: TRBV29-1; J: TRBJ2-1; CDR3: SVGHSSGIDNEQF
size: .; V: TRBV29-1; J: TRBJ2-6; CDR3: SAEQQGSAGANVLT
size: .; V: TRBV11-3; J: TRBJ1-1; CDR3: ASSLVGNTEAF
size: .; V: TRBV5-5; J: TRBJ2-7; CDR3: ASSPGSGSYEQY
size: .; V: TRBV7-9; J: TRBJ2-7; CDR3: ASSRFDSPYEQY
size: .; V: TRBV2; J: TRBJ2-7; CDR3: ASSGGWEGHYEQY